Listed here are 3 T cell receptor beta chains from one sample, sequenced in a study of blood T cells in healthy people across ages (dated by TCRdb to the mid-2010s). To prepare the library, 5' RACE was applied. Instrument on record: Illumina HiSeq 2500. A second PCR of roughly 6 to 11 cycles was run with a J-beta primer mix and a sample-barcoded 5' primer. TCRdb reran the public reads through fastp at Q25 and MiXCR, keeping productive beta chains. For every CDR3 protein sequence, its rows merge into one entry that carries the most common genes and DNA. The sample profile shows 800,000 to 900,000 distinct CDR3 sequences; 60% to 80% of them were found once. Around a quarter of the sample is in the top ten clones. The sequenced sample consisted of blood. The source is a young man in good health.

This clonotype is a singleton in its sample. The V and J genes are TRBV5-1 and TRBJ2-7, with TRBD2 matching 7 bases. The junction had 15 bases not matched to a gene; V was cut back by 5 bases and J by 10 bases. This CDR3 region has 14 residues. In germline, CDR1 is SGHRS, CDR2 YFSETQ. The DNA of the CDR3 is TGCGCCAGCAGGCGGGGAGGGTTGGCAGATACTCAGTACTTC. It codes for CASRRGGLADTQYF.

The J gene is TRBJ2-1, the V gene TRBV7-9, with TRBD2 matching over 7 bases. Looked up from germline, CDR1 is SEHNR and CDR2 is FQNEAQ (reference sequence). The CDR3 has 16 residues. The V and J ends lost 5 bases and 3 bases, in that order; junction bases with no gene match: 10. The CDR3 DNA follows: TGTGCCAGCAGCCCCTCCGGCGGGAGCCTCTACAATGAGCAGTTCTTC. Residues: CASSPSGGSLYNEQFF.

This clonotype was observed a single time. The genes are TRBV12-3 or TRBV12-4 and TRBJ2-3; D may be TRBD1 (5 bases). The CDR3 has 15 amino acids. The germline V and J ends were trimmed by 5 bases and 2 bases, with 14 bases remaining between them. CDR3 nucleotide sequence: TGTGCCAGCAGTCCATTGCAAGGGGTCACAGATACGCAGTATTTT. Protein product: CASSPLQGVTDTQYF.